This TCR beta chain was documented in a study of blood T cell repertoires in COVID-19. This CDR3 is 16 amino acids long. Germline loops: CDR1 SGHRS, CDR2 YFSETQ. V gave up 4 bases and J gave up 6 bases; unmatched junction bases: 14. Here immunoSEQ multiplex PCR was the method, and the copy in TCRdb shows in-frame clones only, minus some. Among 200,000 to 250,000 clones listed, roughly 85% were seen once. This TCR was sampled from an elderly woman with acute or convalescent COVID-19. The chain links TRBV5-1 to TRBJ1-1, with 8 positions matching TRBD1. The specimen was peripheral blood. CDR3 in amino acids: CASSPLDREFTAEAFF. As DNA, the CDR3 is TGCGCCAGCAGCCCCCTGGACAGGGAGTTTACAGCTGAAGCTTTCTTT.